The next 17 T cell receptor beta chains were all read from a single sample in a study of blood T cells in healthy people across ages. It was with a sample-barcoded 5' primer and a J-beta primer mix that a second PCR of roughly 7 to 11 cycles was run. One entry per CDR3 protein results from TCRdb running MiXCR on the 5' RACE reads. Of about 1.8 million distinct CDR3 sequences in the sample, roughly 49% were seen once. The sample consisted of blood. The receptor set was obtained from a woman in her forties in good health.

The rearrangement joins TRBV7-3 to TRBJ2-1; TRBD2 might be the D (7 bases). V gave up 2 bases and J gave up 7 bases, with 18 bases separating them. Germline V gene sequence: CDR1 SGHTA, CDR2 FQGTGA. The CDR3 runs 16 residues. CDR3 in amino acids: CASSLDGGAGGNEQFF. In DNA, the CDR3 is TGTGCCAGCAGCTTAGATGGGGGGGCCGGAGGAAATGAGCAGTTCTTC.

This clonotype was seen a handful of times. This chain joins TRBV7-2 and TRBJ1-2; D is uncertain. In germline, CDR1 is SGHTA, CDR2 FQGNSA. This CDR3 contains 17 residues. The V gene lost 7 bases and the J gene lost 1 base, with 22 bases spanning the gap. The CDR3 loop is CASTQSRQSGLNYGYTF. In DNA, the CDR3 is TGTGCCAGCACACAAAGCCGCCAAAGTGGACTTAACTATGGCTACACCTTC.

The chain joins TRBV12-5 to TRBJ2-4, with D perhaps TRBD1 or TRBD2 (5 bases each). Matching the DNA end better, TRBJ2-5 makes the J call doubtful. The CDR3 runs 15 residues. Germline CDR1 reads LGHNT; CDR2 reads FRNRAP. The CDR3 loop reads CASADGTEMWETQYF. CDR3 nucleotide sequence: TGTGCTAGTGCCGACGGGACGGAGATGTGGGAGACCCAGTACTTC.

This rearrangement joins TRBV3-1 to TRBJ2-5; 7 bases agree with TRBD2. The CDR3 sequence is 14 residues long. The V gene's germline CDR1 is LGHDT and CDR2 YNNKEL (reference sequence). J gave up 9 bases and V 0 bases, and 7 bases lay outside the gene matches. CDR3 in amino acids: CASSQDGEAGAQYF. In nucleotides, the CDR3 is TGTGCCAGCAGCCAAGACGGCGAGGCGGGGGCCCAGTACTTC.

The rearrangement uses TRBV19 and TRBJ1-2, with TRBD1 as a possible D gene (6 bases). Germline CDR1 LNHDA, CDR2 SQIVND (reference sequence). The CDR3 sequence is 15 residues long. Deletions cut 10 bases from V and 6 bases from J, with 24 bases between. The CDR3 spells CATKPTTGIGNGYTF. The CDR3 coding sequence is TGTGCCACAAAACCGACGACAGGAATAGGAAATGGCTACACCTTC.

This rearrangement joins TRBV9 to TRBJ1-6, with a possible D match to TRBD1 (6 bases). V gave up 4 bases and J gave up 7 bases, with 15 bases separating them. Germline CDR1 SGDLS, CDR2 YYNGEE. The CDR3 consists of 15 residues. CDR3 coding DNA: TGTGCCAGCAGCCCGTGGAGGACAGAAAATTCACCCCTCCACTTT. Its protein product is CASSPWRTENSPLHF.

This clonotype came up once. V gene TRBV5-4 combines with J gene TRBJ2-3; D unresolved. From germline, CDR1 is SGHNT and CDR2 YYREEE (reference sequence). CDR3 length: 15 amino acids. V was clipped by 4 bases and J by 2 bases, with 14 bases between them. The DNA for the CDR3 is TGTGCCAGCAGCCCCGGGCCGAGACCCACAGATACGCAGTATTTT. It encodes CASSPGPRPTDTQYF.

The V call is TRBV24-1, the J call TRBJ2-3, with D hard to call. Trimming shortened V by 4 bases and J by 5 bases, and 15 bases separated the two germline ends. This CDR3 spans 15 amino acids. The germline CDR1 and CDR2 sequences are KGHDR and SFDVKD. DNA for the CDR3: TGTGCCACCAGTGAGCTTGATTTAGCTGGAGATACGCAGTATTTT. Protein product: CATSELDLAGDTQYF.

The chain uses TRBV7-2 and TRBJ2-5, with D possibly matching TRBD1 (5 bases). The germline V and J ends were trimmed by 5 bases and 5 bases, with 21 bases remaining between them. Germline V lookup: CDR1 SGHTA, CDR2 FQGNSA. The CDR3 is made up of 16 amino acids. The chain's CDR3 is CASSDFREQGRETQYF. The CDR3 nucleotides are TGTGCCAGCAGCGACTTCCGTGAGCAGGGTAGGGAGACCCAGTACTTC.

The chain employs TRBV20-1 and TRBJ2-7; 7 nucleotides match TRBD2. V was clipped by 0 bases and J by 2 bases; unmatched bases: 4. Germline loops: CDR1 DFQATT, CDR2 SNEGSKA (reference sequence). The CDR3 sequence is 14 residues long. The CDR3 DNA sequence: TGCAGTGCTAGAGATAGTCTAGCGGCCTACGAGCAGTACTTC. Translated: CSARDSLAAYEQYF.

V and J are TRBV20-1 and TRBJ2-1, with 14 positions matching TRBD2. CDR3 length: 16 residues. CDR1 is DFQATT, CDR2 SNEGSKA, per germline (reference sequence). The V gene end was trimmed by 0 bases and the J gene end by 7 bases; junction bases not matched to a gene: 5. The CDR3 spells CSARDRGTSGGNEQFF. The CDR3 coding sequence is TGCAGTGCTAGAGATCGCGGGACTAGCGGGGGAAATGAGCAGTTCTTC.

The V gene is TRBV28, the J gene TRBJ2-1, with a weak D call TRBD2 (7 bases). V shed 8 bases and J shed 5 bases, with 22 bases lying between them. The CDR3 has 16 amino acids. From germline, CDR1 is MDHEN and CDR2 SYDVKM. CDR3 nucleotide sequence: TGTGCCAGCGGCCCTACCCGGGGGGCTTACAACAATGAGCAGTTCTTC. As protein: CASGPTRGAYNNEQFF.

The chain is built from TRBV4-3 and TRBJ1-1, with 9 positions matching TRBD1. Germline V gene data show CDR1 as LGHNA and CDR2 as YSLEER. The CDR3 is 18 amino acids. Unmatched junction bases numbered 9, after V lost 1 base and J lost 0 bases. The CDR3 sequence: CASSQALPWDRVNTEAFF. CDR3 sequence (DNA): TGCGCCAGCAGCCAAGCACTACCATGGGACAGGGTGAACACTGAAGCTTTCTTT.

The CDR3 nucleotides are TGTGCCAGCAATTCTCTAGCGGGGGGCCAAGAGACCCAGTACTTC. It is translated as CASNSLAGGQETQYF. V gene TRBV28 combines with J gene TRBJ2-5; 11 nucleotides match TRBD2. V gave up 7 bases and J gave up 1 base; unmatched junction bases: 5. This CDR3 is 15 amino acids long. Germline V gene data show CDR1 as MDHEN and CDR2 as SYDVKM.

In regard to this clonotype: At one boundary the junction diverges from the germline segment, which might be a read error. The chain uses TRBV28 and TRBJ2-3; D remains ambiguous. Germline V lookup: CDR1 MDHEN, CDR2 SYDVKM. This CDR3 is 16 amino acids long. The CDR3 bases are TGTGCCAGTAGTTTACTGACTGGGTTTAGCACAGATACGCAGTATTTT. Its translation: CASSLLTGFSTDTQYF.

This clonotype showed up just once. CDR3 amino acids: CSAKLSVAFNSPLHF. As DNA, the CDR3 is TGCAGTGCTAAGCTCTCCGTGGCATTTAATTCACCCCTCCACTTT. The rearrangement links TRBV20-1 to TRBJ1-6; no reliable D call. With 4 bases removed from V and 6 bases from J, the gap between germline ends came to 16 bases. This CDR3 has 15 residues. CDR1 is DFQATT, CDR2 SNEGSKA, per germline (reference sequence).

This clonotype turned up a few times. The chain couples TRBV7-2 to TRBJ1-6; 9 bases align to TRBD1. The CDR3 contains 18 residues. CDR1 and CDR2 from the germline V gene are SGHTA and FQGNSA. The V gene end was trimmed by 1 base and the J gene end by 0 bases; junction bases not matched to a gene: 4. This CDR3 reads CASSLGDRGSSYNSPLHF. The CDR3 DNA reads TGTGCCAGCAGCTTAGGCGACAGGGGGAGCTCCTATAATTCACCCCTCCACTTT.